One and the same sample provided the 18 T cell receptor beta chains below, sequenced in a study of blood T cell repertoires in COVID-19. Sequencing was performed with immunoSEQ multiplex PCR; in TCRdb, only in-frame clones are kept and a portion is missing. This table holds about 300,000 clones, just over 90% found once. Sample: peripheral blood. The receptors were sampled from a woman in her 30s with COVID-19, enrolled during active disease.

This clone appeared a few times. This rearrangement joins TRBV5-1 to TRBJ2-7; 7 bases agree with TRBD1. The CDR3 sequence is 14 residues long. With 5 bases clipped from V and 0 bases from J, the junction kept 5 bases outside the gene matches. From germline, CDR1 is SGHRS and CDR2 YFSETQ. The CDR3 here is CASSRTGDSYEQYF. The CDR3 nucleotides are TGCGCCAGCAGTAGGACAGGCGACTCCTACGAGCAGTACTTC.

V and J are TRBV29-1 and TRBJ1-1; 7 bases align to TRBD1. Looked up from germline, CDR1 is SQVTM and CDR2 is ANQGSEA. There are 13 residues in the CDR3. V was pared by 0 bases and J by 5 bases, with 3 bases of the junction left unmatched. CDR3 loop: CSVEDRQGTEAFF. The CDR3 DNA reads TGCAGCGTTGAAGATCGACAGGGTACTGAAGCTTTCTTT.

This rearrangement joins TRBV7-3 to TRBJ2-3; a possible D gene is TRBD1 (6 bases). Germline V gene lookup returns CDR1 SGHTA and CDR2 FQGTGA. This CDR3 is 12 amino acids long. Between the trimmed V and J ends, which lost 5 bases and 6 bases, there was a span of 9 bases. The CDR3 spells CASSLQGDTQYF. The CDR3 nucleotides are TGTGCCAGCAGCCTACAGGGCGATACGCAGTATTTT.

This clone was picked up one time. The chain recombines TRBV10-2 with TRBJ2-5; 7 bases align to TRBD2. Unmatched junction bases numbered 12, after V lost 6 bases and J lost 5 bases. The germline V gene encodes CDR1 WSHSY and CDR2 SAAADI. CDR3 length: 15 residues. CDR3 amino acids: CASSLFSGAGETQYF. The DNA of the CDR3 is TGCGCCAGCAGCTTATTCAGCGGGGCCGGGGAGACCCAGTACTTC.

The V and J genes are TRBV29-1 and TRBJ2-7; 9 nucleotides align to TRBD1. The length of the CDR3 is 14 residues. Unmatched junction bases numbered 9, after V lost 6 bases and J lost 3 bases. Germline CDR1 reads SQVTM; CDR2 reads ANQGSEA. The CDR3 loop reads CSVAGGQGIYEQYF. CDR3 DNA: TGCAGCGTCGCAGGGGGACAGGGTATCTACGAGCAGTACTTC.

The CDR3 here is CASSSGTGGNEQYF. The CDR3 DNA follows: TGTGCCAGCAGCTCCGGGACAGGGGGCAACGAGCAGTACTTC. The chain combines TRBV6-6 with TRBJ2-7; the match to TRBD1 covers 12 bases. Germline CDR1 MNHNY, CDR2 SVGAGI (reference sequence). V was pared by 6 bases and J by 5 bases, with 5 bases of the junction left unmatched. The CDR3 is 14 amino acids.

The chain is built from TRBV28 and TRBJ1-1; possibly TRBD1 for D (6 bases). The CDR3 consists of 14 residues. V was pared by 2 bases and J by 4 bases, with 11 bases between. Germline loops: CDR1 MDHEN, CDR2 SYDVKM. DNA for the CDR3: TGTGCCAGCAGTTTACCAGGGGATGTCACTGAAGCTTTCTTT. It yields the protein CASSLPGDVTEAFF.

This clone showed up just once. This rearrangement joins TRBV6-5 to TRBJ2-5, with a weak D call TRBD2 (5 bases). V lost 0 bases and J lost 5, with 10 bases in between. The CDR3 sequence is 14 residues long. CDR1 MNHEY and CDR2 SVGAGI come from the germline V gene. The CDR3 DNA follows: TGTGCCAGCAGTTACTCGGCTAGAGGGGAGACCCAGTACTTC. It yields the protein CASSYSARGETQYF.

The chain employs TRBV6-1 and TRBJ1-5; D ambiguous. Germline V lookup: CDR1 MNHNS, CDR2 SASEGT. V was cut by 4 bases and J by 2 bases, with 15 bases left in between. This CDR3 is 16 amino acids long. The CDR3, as DNA: TGTGCCAGCAGTGGTGCATTCCCGGGAGGCAATCAGCCCCAGCATTTT. This codes for CASSGAFPGGNQPQHF.

The V and J genes are TRBV15 and TRBJ2-7, with 10 bases fitting TRBD1. V shed 0 bases, J shed 6 bases, and the junction held 8 bases outside the gene matches. There are 16 residues in the CDR3. From germline, CDR1 is LNHNV and CDR2 YYDKDF (reference sequence). This chain's CDR3 is CATSRDRGTGAVEQYF. DNA of the CDR3: TGTGCCACCAGCAGAGATAGGGGGACAGGGGCAGTCGAGCAGTACTTC. Based on the CDR3 plus reference TRBV15 and TRBJ2-7, the full variable domain is DAMVIQNPRYQVTQFGKPVTLSCSQTLNHNVMYWYQQKSSQAPKLLFHYYDKDFNNEADTPDNFQSRRPNTSFCFLDIRSPGLGDTAMYLCATSRDRGTGAVEQYFGPGTRLTVT.

This clone was detected only once. The V call is TRBV5-1, the J call TRBJ2-1, with D uncertain. The length of the CDR3 is 14 residues. The V and J ends lost 0 bases and 8 bases respectively, with 12 bases between them. Germline loops: CDR1 SGHRS, CDR2 YFSETQ. Here the CDR3 reads CASSLDLAVDEQFF. The CDR3 bases are TGCGCCAGCAGCTTGGATCTGGCTGTCGATGAGCAGTTCTTC.

The chain has TRBV7-9 and TRBJ1-5; 7 bases are a match to TRBD1. J lost 4 bases, V lost 6 bases, and 3 bases had no gene match. CDR1 is SEHNR, CDR2 FQNEAQ, per germline (reference sequence). This CDR3 has 13 residues. In DNA form, the CDR3 reads TGTGCCAGCAGTGGGACAGATAATCAGCCCCAGCATTTT. Its protein is CASSGTDNQPQHF.

The chain employs TRBV19 and TRBJ2-1; TRBD1 is a possible D gene (5 bases). The CDR3 sequence is 15 residues long. V lost 1 base to trimming and J lost 7 bases, with 14 bases between them. Looked up from germline, CDR1 is LNHDA and CDR2 is SQIVND (reference sequence). CDR3 DNA sequence: TGTGCCAGTAGTATAGGCCAGACAGTCCGAAATGAGCAGTTCTTC. Translating it yields CASSIGQTVRNEQFF.

The rearrangement uses TRBV10-3 and TRBJ2-4; 7 bases are a match to TRBD1. Germline lookup yields CDR1 ENHRY and CDR2 SYGVKD. The CDR3 consists of 17 residues. With 2 bases clipped from V and 1 base from J, the junction kept 8 bases outside the gene matches. The chain's CDR3 is CAISETYRGDAKNIQYF. CDR3 nucleotides: TGTGCCATCAGTGAGACCTACAGGGGCGATGCCAAAAACATTCAGTACTTC.

V is TRBV2 and J is TRBJ1-5; 9 bases are shared with TRBD1. The CDR3 extends over 16 amino acids. V lost 5 bases, J lost 6 bases, and 11 bases stayed unmatched. Germline V gives CDR1 SNHLY, CDR2 FYNNEI. The CDR3 sequence is CASSPDRGLVSQPQHF. In nucleotides, the CDR3 is TGTGCCAGCAGTCCGGACAGGGGACTTGTGAGTCAGCCCCAGCATTTT.

The chain combines TRBV7-7 with TRBJ2-2; D perhaps matches TRBD1 (6 bases). The V gene lost 5 bases and the J gene lost 4 bases, with 17 bases spanning the gap. Germline values: CDR1 SSHAT, CDR2 FNYEAQ (reference sequence). This CDR3 contains 16 residues. CDR3 coding DNA: TGTGCCAGCAGCCCCACGACAGGCGTTTTCACCGGGGAGCTGTTTTTT. Protein product: CASSPTTGVFTGELFF.

The chain links TRBV7-2 to TRBJ1-2, with 9 positions matching TRBD1. The germline V gene has CDR1 SGHTA and CDR2 FQGNSA. The length of the CDR3 is 14 residues. V lost 5 bases and J lost 5; bases outside the gene matches: 6. The CDR3 DNA reads TGTGCCAGCAGCCCCCGGGACAGGGAATATGGCTACACCTTC. The encoded protein is CASSPRDREYGYTF.

This chain links TRBV29-1 with TRBJ1-2, with a weak D call TRBD1 (6 bases). The CDR3 has 14 amino acids. V lost 5 bases, J lost 7 bases, and 20 bases lay in between. CDR1 and CDR2 (germline): SQVTM, ANQGSEA. In DNA form, the CDR3 reads TGCAGCGTTCGGGAGGGGGGTATAGGGTTTGGCTACACCTTC. This translates into CSVREGGIGFGYTF.